The 31 T cell receptor beta chains below were found in one sample sequenced in a study of blood T cell repertoires in COVID-19 (dated by TCRdb to 2019 to 2021). The library was made by the immunoSEQ multiplex PCR assay. TCRdb provides this immuneACCESS table in a form limited to in-frame rearrangements. Some clones are lacking; in checked studies, under half of them reflect an unresolved V gene, and why the rest are absent is not known. In this sample the table shows under 200,000 clones, 85% to 90% of which occur a single time. The top ten constitute 6.5% to 8% of the sample. The sample was PBMCs or T cells enriched from blood (not recorded which). Receptor source: a woman aged 45-59 years who had recovered from COVID-19.

This chain links TRBV27 with TRBJ2-7; D remains ambiguous. This CDR3 is built from 11 residues. Germline loops: CDR1 MNHEY, CDR2 SMNVEV (reference sequence). V lost 5 bases and J lost 2, with 4 bases in between. The CDR3 protein is CASSSPYEQYF. CDR3 in DNA: TGTGCCAGCAGTAGCCCCTACGAGCAGTACTTC.

The V and J genes are TRBV7-8 and TRBJ1-2; 11 bases align to TRBD1. The CDR3 is 15 amino acids. V lost 2 bases, J lost 8 bases, and 7 bases stayed unmatched. Germline CDR1 reads SGHVS; CDR2 reads FQNEAQ. The CDR3 here is CASSLIMGQGGGYTF. The DNA for the CDR3 is TGTGCCAGCAGCTTAATAATGGGACAGGGGGGCGGCTACACCTTC.

The chain employs TRBV6-5 and TRBJ2-7, with 8 bases fitting TRBD1. Trimming removed 4 bases from V and 0 bases from J; junction bases left unmatched: 5. Germline V lookup: CDR1 MNHEY, CDR2 SVGAGI. The CDR3 length is 15 residues. CDR3 sequence (DNA): TGTGCCAGCAGTTCAACCGGGACAGGCTCCTACGAGCAGTACTTC. This sequence encodes CASSSTGTGSYEQYF.

The chain joins TRBV19 to TRBJ1-4, with D possibly matching TRBD1 (6 bases). The V gene's germline CDR1 is LNHDA and CDR2 SQIVND (reference sequence). The V gene lost 1 base and the J gene lost 4 bases, with 10 bases spanning the gap. The CDR3 length is 15 residues. The DNA for the CDR3 is TGTGCCAGTAGTATAGGGGGACAAGGTAATGAAAAACTGTTTTTT. Its translation is CASSIGGQGNEKLFF. Supplemented by reference TRBV19 and TRBJ1-4, the full variable domain reads DGGITQSPKYLFRKEGQNVTLSCEQNLNHDAMYWYRQDPGQGLRLIYYSQIVNDFQKGDIAEGYSVSREKKESFPLTVTSAQKNPTAFYLCASSIGGQGNEKLFFGSGTQLSVL.

The V and J genes are TRBV4-1 and TRBJ1-2, with D possibly matching TRBD1 (6 bases). This CDR3 has 15 residues. Trimming took 0 bases from V and 5 from J, leaving 13 bases between them. CDR1 is MGHRA and CDR2 is YSYEKL in the germline V gene. The CDR3 nucleotides read TGCGCCAGCAGCCAAGATGCGGGGGGCCCTTATGGCTACACCTTC. Translated: CASSQDAGGPYGYTF.

The chain recombines TRBV7-9 with TRBJ1-5; TRBD1 aligns across 11 bases. CDR3 length equals 16 residues. Germline values: CDR1 SEHNR, CDR2 FQNEAQ (reference sequence). J lost 6 bases, V lost 0 bases, and 4 bases had no gene match. Here the CDR3 reads CASSLAGGTGGQPQHF. In nucleotides, the CDR3 is TGTGCCAGCAGCTTAGCGGGGGGGACAGGGGGTCAGCCCCAGCATTTT.

This chain links TRBV11-3 with TRBJ1-6, with D possibly being TRBD1 (5 bases). The germline V gene encodes CDR1 SGHNT and CDR2 YENEEA. V was pared by 4 bases and J by 5 bases, with 15 bases between. The CDR3 length is 16 residues. The chain's CDR3 is CASSWAGLNNNSPLHF. For the CDR3, the DNA is TGTGCCAGCAGCTGGGCAGGGCTGAACAATAATTCACCCCTCCACTTT.

The V call is TRBV29-1, the J call TRBJ1-1, with TRBD1 identical over 8 bases. Germline trimming cut 4 bases from V and 0 bases from J; bases unmatched to any gene: 19. There are 19 residues in the CDR3. Germline CDR1 and CDR2: SQVTM and ANQGSEA. As DNA, the CDR3 is TGCAGCGTTGCCGTTGGGTGGACGGACAGGGCGAACGTGAACACTGAAGCTTTCTTT. Its translation is CSVAVGWTDRANVNTEAFF.

The chain couples TRBV11-2 to TRBJ2-1, with 9 bases matching TRBD2. Germline values: CDR1 SGHAT, CDR2 FQNNGV. This CDR3 contains 16 residues. The J segment lost 4 bases and the V segment lost 5 bases, leaving 9 bases of the junction unmatched. CDR3: CASSVLSGGRYNEQFF. CDR3 nucleotides: TGTGCCAGCAGCGTACTAAGCGGGGGGCGGTACAATGAGCAGTTCTTC.

The rearrangement uses TRBV19 and TRBJ2-1; maybe TRBD1 (5 bases). Between the trimmed V and J ends, which lost 3 bases and 3 bases, there was a span of 12 bases. Looked up from germline, CDR1 is LNHDA and CDR2 is SQIVND (reference sequence). The CDR3 runs 15 residues. The chain's CDR3 is CASSMVQEIYNEQFF. CDR3 DNA sequence: TGTGCCAGTAGTATGGTACAGGAGATCTACAATGAGCAGTTCTTC.

The V call is TRBV6-5, the J call TRBJ1-2; the D gene is possibly TRBD1 (5 bases). This CDR3 has 12 amino acids. Germline lookup yields CDR1 MNHEY and CDR2 SVGAGI. The V end was cut by 6 bases, the J end by 3 bases, with 8 bases between. CDR3: CASRRGDYGYTF. The CDR3 nucleotides are TGTGCCAGCAGAAGGGGCGACTATGGCTACACCTTC.

This clone was seen more than once but under ten times. The genes are TRBV20-1 and TRBJ1-2; D is perhaps TRBD1 (6 bases). Trimming removed 5 bases from V and 9 bases from J, with 13 bases in between. The CDR3 is made up of 11 amino acids. CDR1 and CDR2 from the germline V gene are DFQATT and SNEGSKA (reference sequence). The CDR3 here is CSAPDSRRYTF. DNA for the CDR3: TGCAGTGCTCCGGACAGTCGACGCTACACCTTC.

The J gene is TRBJ1-2, the V gene TRBV5-8; D not resolved. Trimming pared 2 bases from V and 8 bases from J, leaving 16 bases between. This CDR3 has 14 residues. Per the germline V gene, CDR1 is SGHTS and CDR2 is YDEGEE. The CDR3 DNA reads TGTGCCAGCAGCTTCGAGAGGGTCCGAGGAGGCTACACCTTC. Protein: CASSFERVRGGYTF.

The chain is built from TRBV2 and TRBJ1-5; D gene uncertain. V was shortened by 4 bases and J by 0 bases, with 7 bases between the two germline ends. The CDR3 loop spans 14 amino acids. CDR1 SNHLY and CDR2 FYNNEI come from the germline V gene. The chain's CDR3 is CASSGSYSNQPQHF. In nucleotides, the CDR3 is TGTGCCAGCAGTGGGAGTTATAGCAATCAGCCCCAGCATTTT.

CDR3 region: CASGFSGGTGELFF. The CDR3 DNA follows: TGTGCTAGTGGTTTTTCCGGGGGCACCGGGGAGCTGTTTTTT. V is TRBV12-5 and J is TRBJ2-2; D may be TRBD2 (6 bases). CDR3 size: 14 residues. The germline V gene encodes CDR1 LGHNT and CDR2 FRNRAP. The V gene lost 3 bases and the J gene lost 4 bases, with 9 bases spanning the gap.

J is TRBJ2-7 and V is TRBV5-4; TRBD1 aligns across 8 bases. V trimming: 8 bases; J trimming: 13 bases; junction bases outside the gene matches: 14. Germline V lookup: CDR1 SGHNT, CDR2 YYREEE (reference sequence). This CDR3 spans 12 amino acids. This chain's CDR3 is CASQDGQGWEYF. The CDR3 region has the DNA TGTGCCAGTCAAGACGGACAGGGATGGGAATACTTC.

This clone is a singleton in its sample. The V gene is TRBV2, the J gene TRBJ1-3, with D possibly TRBD1 on 6 matching bases. There are 13 residues in the CDR3. Germline assignment: CDR1 SNHLY and CDR2 FYNNEI. The V gene lost 4 bases and the J gene lost 4 bases, with 8 bases spanning the gap. The chain's CDR3 is CASSAGAGNTIYF. CDR3 bases: TGTGCCAGCAGTGCAGGGGCAGGAAACACCATATATTTT. The full variable domain, rest sourced from reference TRBV2 and TRBJ1-3, is EPEVTQTPSHQVTQMGQEVILRCVPISNHLYFYWYRQILGQKVEFLVSFYNNEISEKSEIFDDQFSVERPDGSNFTLKIRSTKLEDSAMYFCASSAGAGNTIYFGEGSWLTVV.

J is TRBJ1-2 and V is TRBV5-1; D is ambiguous. The length of the CDR3 is 15 residues. Germline assignment: CDR1 SGHRS and CDR2 YFSETQ. Trimming left V 0 bases short and J 4 bases short, with 13 bases between. Here the CDR3 reads CASSLGQYSPYGYTF. DNA for the CDR3: TGCGCCAGCAGCTTGGGGCAGTACAGCCCCTATGGCTACACCTTC. The full variable domain, completed using reference TRBV5-1 and TRBJ1-2, is KAGVTQTPRYLIKTRGQQVTLSCSPISGHRSVSWYQQTPGQGLQFLFEYFSETQRNKGNFPGRFSGRQFSNSRSEMNVSTLELGDSALYLCASSLGQYSPYGYTFGSGTRLTVV.

This chain joins TRBV4-1 and TRBJ2-3; 9 bases agree with TRBD1. CDR1 is MGHRA and CDR2 is YSYEKL in the germline V gene. The V segment lost 2 bases and the J segment 10 bases; nucleotides outside the gene matches: 1. This CDR3 has 12 amino acids. In DNA, the CDR3 is TGCGCCAGCAGCCAAAGACAGGGGGCGCAGTATTTT. Protein sequence: CASSQRQGAQYF.

This rearrangement joins TRBV3-1 (or the pseudogene TRBV3-2) to TRBJ1-1; D may be TRBD1 (5 bases). Trimming took off 1 base at V and 8 bases at J, with 8 bases between the two ends. CDR3 length equals 12 residues. Germline-derived CDR1 and CDR2 are LGHDT and YNNKEL (reference sequence). In DNA, the CDR3 is TGTGCCAGCAGCCAAGCCCAGGGAGAAGCTTTCTTT. Translated: CASSQAQGEAFF.

This clone appeared once. V and J are TRBV6-5 and TRBJ1-6; a possible D gene is TRBD1 (6 bases). This CDR3 has 13 residues. V lost 10 bases and J lost 5, with 12 bases in between. The germline gives CDR1 MNHEY, CDR2 SVGAGI. CDR3 DNA: TGTGCCATCCGACAGGCCAATAATTCACCCCTCCACTTT. It yields the protein CAIRQANNSPLHF.

A few counts support this clone. J is TRBJ1-1 and V is TRBV13; D might be TRBD1 (6 bases). Between the trimmed V and J ends, which lost 0 bases and 0 bases, there was a span of 11 bases. CDR1 is PRHDT, CDR2 FYEKMQ, per germline (reference sequence). The CDR3 extends over 16 amino acids. CDR3 bases: TGTGCCAGCAGCTTAGGGAGGACAGCCATGAACACTGAAGCTTTCTTT. This encodes CASSLGRTAMNTEAFF.

This sequence joins TRBV5-1 and TRBJ2-5; the match to TRBD1 covers 7 bases. The CDR3 is 16 amino acids. Per the germline V gene, CDR1 is SGHRS and CDR2 is YFSETQ. Trimming at V came to 5 bases and at J to 2 bases, leaving 12 bases not matched to a gene. The CDR3 spells CASRPIYRDRQETQYF. DNA of the CDR3: TGCGCCAGCAGACCCATTTACCGGGACAGACAAGAGACCCAGTACTTC.

The rearrangement joins TRBV30 to TRBJ1-2; D is undetermined. There are 13 residues in the CDR3. Between the trimmed V and J ends, which lost 3 bases and 2 bases, there was a span of 10 bases. The germline V gene has CDR1 GTSNPN and CDR2 SVGIG (reference sequence). Here the CDR3 reads CAWSPGFNYGYTF. In nucleotides, the CDR3 is TGTGCCTGGAGCCCGGGATTCAACTATGGCTACACCTTC.

V usage is TRBV6-5 and J usage is TRBJ1-1; 8 nucleotides line up with TRBD1. Germline values: CDR1 MNHEY, CDR2 SVGAGI. This CDR3 has 16 residues. V lost 2 bases, J lost 0 bases, and 5 bases stayed unmatched. The CDR3 reads CASSYKGTGLNTEAFF. As DNA, the CDR3 is TGTGCCAGCAGTTACAAAGGGACAGGCTTGAACACTGAAGCTTTCTTT.

This sequence joins TRBV18 and TRBJ1-1, with 9 nucleotides matching TRBD1. Germline loops: CDR1 KGHSH, CDR2 LQKENI. V shed 3 bases and J 4 bases; nucleotides not matched to a gene: 6. There are 15 residues in the CDR3. The CDR3 nucleotides read TGTGCCAGCTCACCTTCCACAGGGGGCGGCACTGAAGCTTTCTTT. It yields the protein CASSPSTGGGTEAFF.

J is TRBJ1-1 and V is TRBV4-1; 7 positions match TRBD1. CDR3 length equals 14 residues. The germline CDR1 and CDR2 sequences are MGHRA and YSYEKL. V gave up 2 bases and J gave up 4 bases; unmatched junction bases: 4. This CDR3 is CASSQPTGLTEAFF. CDR3 DNA sequence: TGCGCCAGCAGCCAACCGACAGGGCTCACTGAAGCTTTCTTT.

This sequence joins TRBV9 and TRBJ1-2, with D unresolved. Germline V gene lookup returns CDR1 SGDLS and CDR2 YYNGEE. V lost 3 bases to trimming and J lost 3 bases, with 15 bases between them. This CDR3 has 15 amino acids. The DNA for the CDR3 is TGTGCCAGCAGCGCCCCCCCGAGTAGCGACTATGGCTACACCTTC. Translating gives CASSAPPSSDYGYTF.

The chain carries TRBV10-3 and TRBJ1-6; 9 nucleotides match TRBD1. This CDR3 spans 16 amino acids. Germline V CDR1 and CDR2: ENHRY, SYGVKD. Germline trimming cut 6 bases from V and 6 bases from J; bases unmatched to any gene: 9. For the CDR3, the DNA is TGTGCCATCAGACAGGGGGCCCCTGGGGGTAATTCACCCCTCCACTTT. This encodes CAIRQGAPGGNSPLHF.

This clone was observed a single time. The chain has TRBV11-3 and TRBJ1-2; tentative D call: TRBD1 (5 bases). The CDR3 is made up of 12 amino acids. Trimming pared 3 bases from V and 8 bases from J, leaving 10 bases between. The germline V gene encodes CDR1 SGHNT and CDR2 YENEEA. This CDR3 is CASSFEQGGYTF. The DNA for the CDR3 is TGTGCCAGCAGCTTCGAGCAGGGCGGCTACACCTTC. The variable domain in full, with the rest retrieved from reference TRBV11-3 and TRBJ1-2, is EAGVVQSPRYKIIEKKQPVAFWCNPISGHNTLYWYLQNLGQGPELLIRYENEEAVDDSQLPKDRFSAERLKGVDSTLKIQPAELGDSAVYLCASSFEQGGYTFGSGTRLTVV.

V is TRBV5-8 and J is TRBJ2-1; 8 bases line up with TRBD2. Trimming cost V 3 bases and J 0 bases; bases outside gene matches: 2. CDR1 and CDR2 (germline): SGHTS, YDEGEE. CDR3 length: 15 residues. CDR3 protein: CASSWGLDSYNEQFF. Here the CDR3 DNA reads TGTGCCAGCAGCTGGGGACTAGACTCCTACAATGAGCAGTTCTTC.